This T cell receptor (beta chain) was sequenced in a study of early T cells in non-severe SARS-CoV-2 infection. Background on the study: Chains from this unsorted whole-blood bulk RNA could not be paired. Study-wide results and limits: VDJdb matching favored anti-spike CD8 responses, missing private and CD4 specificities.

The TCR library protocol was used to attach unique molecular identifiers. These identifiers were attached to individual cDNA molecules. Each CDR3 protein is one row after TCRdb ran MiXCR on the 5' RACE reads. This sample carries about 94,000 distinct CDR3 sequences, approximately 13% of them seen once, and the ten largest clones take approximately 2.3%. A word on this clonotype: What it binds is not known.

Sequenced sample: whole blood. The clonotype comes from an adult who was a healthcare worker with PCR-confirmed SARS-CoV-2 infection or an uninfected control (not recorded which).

In DNA form, the CDR3 reads TGTGCCACCAGTGATTCGCTCCCAGGACAGGCCCAAGGAGGCACAGATACGCAGTATTTT. Its translation is CATSDSLPGQAQGGTDTQYF. The V call is TRBV24-1, the J call TRBJ2-3; 7 bases are shared with TRBD1. This CDR3 region has 20 residues. The V gene end was trimmed by 2 bases and the J gene end by 1 base; junction bases not matched to a gene: 17. Germline CDR1 and CDR2: KGHDR and SFDVKD.